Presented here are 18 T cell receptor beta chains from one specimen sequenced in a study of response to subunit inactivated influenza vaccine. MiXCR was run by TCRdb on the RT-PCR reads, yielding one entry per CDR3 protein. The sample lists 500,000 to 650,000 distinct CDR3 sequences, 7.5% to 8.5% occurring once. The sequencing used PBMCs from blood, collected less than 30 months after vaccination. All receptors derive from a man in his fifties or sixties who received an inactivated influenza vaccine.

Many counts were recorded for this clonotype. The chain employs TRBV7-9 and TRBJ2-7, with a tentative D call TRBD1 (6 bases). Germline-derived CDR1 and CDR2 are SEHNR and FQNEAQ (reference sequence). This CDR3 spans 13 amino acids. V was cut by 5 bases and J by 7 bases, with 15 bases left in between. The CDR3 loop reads CASSLLPGEEQYF. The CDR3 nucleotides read TGTGCCAGCAGCCTGTTGCCAGGGGAGGAGCAGTACTTC.

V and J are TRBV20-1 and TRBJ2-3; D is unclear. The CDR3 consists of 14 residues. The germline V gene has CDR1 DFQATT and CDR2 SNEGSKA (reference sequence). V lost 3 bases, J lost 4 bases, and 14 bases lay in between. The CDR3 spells CSASRRGLSDTQYF. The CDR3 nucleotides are TGCAGTGCTAGTCGGCGTGGTTTGTCAGATACGCAGTATTTT.

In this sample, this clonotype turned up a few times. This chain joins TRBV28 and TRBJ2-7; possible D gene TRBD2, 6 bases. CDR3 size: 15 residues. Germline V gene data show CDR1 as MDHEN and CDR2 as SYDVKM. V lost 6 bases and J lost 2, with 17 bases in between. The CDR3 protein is CASSPVGGRTYEQYF. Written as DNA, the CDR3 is TGTGCCAGCAGCCCGGTGGGGGGACGCACCTACGAGCAGTACTTC.

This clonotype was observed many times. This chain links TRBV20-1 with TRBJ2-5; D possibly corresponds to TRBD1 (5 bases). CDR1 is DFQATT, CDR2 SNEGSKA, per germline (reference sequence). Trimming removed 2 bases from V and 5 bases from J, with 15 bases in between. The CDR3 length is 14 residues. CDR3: CSARPNPGMETQYF. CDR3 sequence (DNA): TGCAGTGCTAGACCAAATCCAGGGATGGAGACCCAGTACTTC.

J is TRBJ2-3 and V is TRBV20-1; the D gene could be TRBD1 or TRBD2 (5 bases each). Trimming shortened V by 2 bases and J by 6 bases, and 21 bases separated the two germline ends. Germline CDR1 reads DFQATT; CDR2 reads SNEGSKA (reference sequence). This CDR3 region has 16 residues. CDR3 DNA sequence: TGCAGTGCTAGATATCACCGGGACCCCAAGCGCGATACGCAGTATTTT. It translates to CSARYHRDPKRDTQYF.

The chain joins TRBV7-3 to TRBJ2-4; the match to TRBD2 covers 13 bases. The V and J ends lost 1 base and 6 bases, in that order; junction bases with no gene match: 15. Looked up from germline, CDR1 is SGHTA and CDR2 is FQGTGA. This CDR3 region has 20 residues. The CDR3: CASSLRTSGGTTTAGNIQYF. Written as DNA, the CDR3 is TGTGCCAGCAGCTTAAGGACTAGCGGGGGCACGACGACTGCCGGAAACATTCAGTACTTC.

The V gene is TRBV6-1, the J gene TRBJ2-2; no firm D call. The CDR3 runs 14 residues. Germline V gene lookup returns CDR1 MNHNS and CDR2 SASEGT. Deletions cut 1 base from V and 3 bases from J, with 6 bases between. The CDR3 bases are TGTGCCAGCAGTGAAGGTAGATACACCGGGGAGCTGTTTTTT. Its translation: CASSEGRYTGELFF.

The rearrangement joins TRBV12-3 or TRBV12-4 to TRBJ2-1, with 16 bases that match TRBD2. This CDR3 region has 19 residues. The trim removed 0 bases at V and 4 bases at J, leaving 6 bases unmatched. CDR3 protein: CASSLALGLAGGPYNEQFF. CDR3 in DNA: TGTGCCAGCAGTTTAGCGTTGGGACTAGCGGGGGGGCCATACAATGAGCAGTTCTTC.

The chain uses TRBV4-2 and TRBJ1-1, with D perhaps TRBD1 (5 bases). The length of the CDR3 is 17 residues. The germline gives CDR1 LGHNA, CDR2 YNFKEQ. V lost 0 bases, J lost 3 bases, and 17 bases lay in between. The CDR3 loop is CASSQDWVQGGYTEAFF. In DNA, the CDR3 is TGTGCCAGCAGCCAAGATTGGGTGCAGGGAGGGTACACTGAAGCTTTCTTT.

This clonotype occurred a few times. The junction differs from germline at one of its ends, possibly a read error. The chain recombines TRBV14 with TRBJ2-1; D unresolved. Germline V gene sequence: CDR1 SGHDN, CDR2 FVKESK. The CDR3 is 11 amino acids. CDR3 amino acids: CASSLYKEQFF. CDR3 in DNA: TGTGCCAGCAGCCTGTACAAGGAGCAGTTCTTC.

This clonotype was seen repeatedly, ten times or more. CDR3 loop: CSASRQTQYF. The CDR3 DNA follows: TGCAGTGCTAGTAGGCAGACCCAGTACTTC. The chain links TRBV20-1 to TRBJ2-5; no firm D call. In germline, CDR1 is DFQATT, CDR2 SNEGSKA (reference sequence). The germline V and J ends were trimmed by 3 bases and 6 bases, with 5 bases remaining between them. This CDR3 is 10 amino acids long.

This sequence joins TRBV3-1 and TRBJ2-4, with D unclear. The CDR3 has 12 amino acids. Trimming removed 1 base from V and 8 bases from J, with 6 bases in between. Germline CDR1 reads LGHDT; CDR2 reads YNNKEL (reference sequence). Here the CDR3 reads CASSQVVDIQYF. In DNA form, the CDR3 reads TGTGCCAGCAGCCAAGTGGTGGACATTCAGTACTTC.

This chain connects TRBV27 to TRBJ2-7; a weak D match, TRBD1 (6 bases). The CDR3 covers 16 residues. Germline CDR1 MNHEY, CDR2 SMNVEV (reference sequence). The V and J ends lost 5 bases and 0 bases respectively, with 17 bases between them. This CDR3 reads CASSPLGEGVSYEQYF. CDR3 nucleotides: TGTGCCAGCAGTCCCCTGGGCGAGGGGGTCTCCTACGAGCAGTACTTC.

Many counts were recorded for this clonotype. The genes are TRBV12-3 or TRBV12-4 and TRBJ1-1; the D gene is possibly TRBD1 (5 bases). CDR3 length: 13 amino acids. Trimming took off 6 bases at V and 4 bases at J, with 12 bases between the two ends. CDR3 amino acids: CASSPAGITEAFF. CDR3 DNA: TGTGCCAGCAGCCCGGCAGGGATCACTGAAGCTTTCTTT.

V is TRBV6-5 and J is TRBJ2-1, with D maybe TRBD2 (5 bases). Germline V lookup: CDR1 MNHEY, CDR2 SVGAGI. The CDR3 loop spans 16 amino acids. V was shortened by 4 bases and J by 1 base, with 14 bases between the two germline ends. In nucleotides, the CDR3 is TGTGCCAGCAGTTCCCAAAGCGGTTTTTCCTACAATGAGCAGTTCTTC. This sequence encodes CASSSQSGFSYNEQFF.

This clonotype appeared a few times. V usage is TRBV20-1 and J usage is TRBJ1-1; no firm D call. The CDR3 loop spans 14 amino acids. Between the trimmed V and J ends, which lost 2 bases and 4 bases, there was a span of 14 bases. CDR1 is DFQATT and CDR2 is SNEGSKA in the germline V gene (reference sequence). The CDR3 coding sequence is TGCAGTGCTAGATCTCAGTCCCGGGGCACTGAAGCTTTCTTT. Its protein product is CSARSQSRGTEAFF.

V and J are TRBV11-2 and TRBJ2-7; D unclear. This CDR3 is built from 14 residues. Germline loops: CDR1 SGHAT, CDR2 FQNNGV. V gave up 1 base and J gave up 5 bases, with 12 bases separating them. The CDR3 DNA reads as TGTGCCAGCAGCTTAGGTTCCTTGGCTAACGAGCAGTACTTC. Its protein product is CASSLGSLANEQYF.

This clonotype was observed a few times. CDR3 protein: CASSLSSTNEKLFF. The DNA of the CDR3 is TGTGCCAGCAGTCTGTCCTCAACTAATGAAAAACTGTTTTTT. The chain joins TRBV2 to TRBJ1-4, with D unresolved. The CDR3 sequence is 14 residues long. Germline CDR1 and CDR2: SNHLY and FYNNEI. Between the trimmed V and J ends, which lost 5 bases and 0 bases, there was a span of 7 bases.